What follows are 18 T cell receptor beta chains derived from one specimen sequenced in a study of T cell changes during pregnancy in multiple sclerosis. Data came from immunoSEQ multiplex PCR; TCRdb stores just in-frame clones and leaves some out. This repertoire shows 35,000 to 50,000 clones, 90% found once; its top ten account for roughly 7.2%. Source: CD8+ T cells from peripheral blood mononuclear cells, taken in the third trimester of pregnancy. These receptors came from a female donor with multiple sclerosis, enrolled in a pregnancy study.

The rearrangement joins TRBV6-4 to TRBJ1-5; no definite D call. This CDR3 comprises 13 residues. CDR1 is MRHNA, CDR2 SNTAGT, per germline. V lost 0 bases and J 5 bases, leaving 5 bases between the germline ends. The CDR3, as DNA: TGTGCCAGCAGTGACTCAGCGGATCAGCCCCAGCATTTT. Residues: CASSDSADQPQHF.

The rearrangement links TRBV6-1 to TRBJ2-7; 10 bases match TRBD2. The germline V gene encodes CDR1 MNHNS and CDR2 SASEGT. Germline trimming cut 4 bases from V and 0 bases from J; bases unmatched to any gene: 6. The CDR3 is 16 residues long. The CDR3 reads CASSVAGLAASYEQYF. As DNA, the CDR3 is TGTGCCAGCAGTGTAGCCGGACTAGCGGCCTCCTACGAGCAGTACTTC.

The rearrangement links TRBV19 to TRBJ2-1, with 12 nucleotides matching TRBD2. V shed 4 bases, J shed 3 bases, and the junction held 4 bases outside the gene matches. The CDR3 consists of 16 residues. The germline V gene has CDR1 LNHDA and CDR2 SQIVND (reference sequence). The CDR3 is CASSTGLAGFYNEQFF. CDR3 sequence (DNA): TGTGCCAGTAGTACGGGACTAGCGGGCTTCTACAATGAGCAGTTCTTC.

This rearrangement joins TRBV13 to TRBJ2-7, with 7 bases lining up with TRBD2. This CDR3 is 14 amino acids long. CDR1 PRHDT and CDR2 FYEKMQ come from the germline V gene (reference sequence). J lost 3 bases, V lost 4 bases, and 6 bases had no gene match. CDR3 nucleotide sequence: TGTGCCAGCAGCTCGCGGGAGTTGATCTACGAGCAGTACTTC. It translates to CASSSRELIYEQYF. Full variable domain (remainder filled in from reference TRBV13 and TRBJ2-7): AAGVIQSPRHLIKEKRETATLKCYPIPRHDTVYWYQQGPGQDPQFLISFYEKMQSDKGSIPDRFSAQQFSDYHSELNMSSLELGDSALYFCASSSRELIYEQYFGPGTRLTVT.

The rearrangement joins TRBV7-6 to TRBJ1-1; TRBD1 is a possible D gene (6 bases). V was clipped by 5 bases and J by 7 bases, with 17 bases between them. Germline-derived CDR1 and CDR2 are SGHVS and FNYEAQ. This CDR3 region has 14 residues. This CDR3 is CASSVSPKTGEAFF. In nucleotides, the CDR3 is TGTGCCAGCAGCGTAAGCCCGAAGACAGGTGAAGCTTTCTTT.

The chain carries TRBV5-1 and TRBJ2-7; 8 nucleotides agree with TRBD1. The V gene end was trimmed by 0 bases and the J gene end by 0 bases; junction bases not matched to a gene: 8. The CDR3 runs to 17 residues. CDR1 SGHRS and CDR2 YFSETQ come from the germline V gene. CDR3 sequence reads: CASSLVGTGTFSYEQYF. As DNA, the CDR3 is TGCGCCAGCAGCTTGGTTGGGACAGGAACCTTCTCCTACGAGCAGTACTTC.

This chain joins TRBV6-6 and TRBJ2-1; D is possibly TRBD1 (6 bases). This CDR3 spans 13 amino acids. Trimming pared 5 bases from V and 6 bases from J, leaving 11 bases between. Germline CDR1 MNHNY, CDR2 SVGAGI (reference sequence). CDR3 sequence reads: CASSPAGANEQFF. The CDR3 region has the DNA TGTGCCAGCAGTCCCGCAGGGGCCAATGAGCAGTTCTTC.

This clone turned up a few times. The chain recombines TRBV6-5 with TRBJ1-2; D gene uncertain. The germline V gene has CDR1 MNHEY and CDR2 SVGAGI. This CDR3 comprises 14 residues. V lost 6 bases to trimming and J lost 8 bases, with 19 bases between them. This CDR3 reads CASRHTTETRGYTF. CDR3 coding DNA: TGTGCCAGCAGGCACACCACCGAAACGAGGGGCTACACCTTC.

The chain has TRBV6-6 and TRBJ1-1; 9 bases are shared with TRBD1. The CDR3 is made up of 16 amino acids. Germline CDR1 and CDR2: MNHNY and SVGAGI (reference sequence). With V trimmed by 5 bases and J by 4 bases, 11 bases remained unmatched. The CDR3 sequence is CASSGTGSELRTEAFF. CDR3 nucleotide sequence: TGTGCCAGCAGTGGGACAGGGTCGGAGCTTCGCACTGAAGCTTTCTTT.

The CDR3 region has the DNA TGTGCCAGCAGTGACTCGAGAGGTGGGACCGGGGAGCTGTTTTTT. It codes for CASSDSRGGTGELFF. J is TRBJ2-2 and V is TRBV6-4, with D unresolved. The germline V gene has CDR1 MRHNA and CDR2 SNTAGT. With 0 bases removed from V and 5 bases from J, the gap between germline ends came to 10 bases. There are 15 residues in the CDR3.

This clone occurred once. The V gene is TRBV7-9, the J gene TRBJ2-1; TRBD2 agrees at 10 bases. Germline CDR1 and CDR2: SEHNR and FQNEAQ (reference sequence). Trimming removed 6 bases from V and 1 base from J; junction bases left unmatched: 6. This CDR3 spans 16 amino acids. CDR3 nucleotides: TGTGCCAGCAGAGCTCCGGGACTAGCGTCCTACAATGAGCAGTTCTTC. Translation gives CASRAPGLASYNEQFF.

The rearrangement links TRBV5-6 to TRBJ2-2; possibly TRBD2 for D (7 bases). This CDR3 contains 15 residues. V lost 0 bases to trimming and J lost 7 bases, with 13 bases between them. Per the germline V gene, CDR1 is SGHDT and CDR2 is YYEEEE. The CDR3 sequence is CASSLDTGRVGELFF. CDR3 nucleotide sequence: TGTGCCAGCAGCTTGGACACAGGGAGGGTCGGGGAGCTGTTTTTT.

J is TRBJ2-3 and V is TRBV4-3; 9 bases align to TRBD2. Germline CDR1 and CDR2: LGHNA and YSLEER. There are 17 residues in the CDR3. V shed 0 bases, J shed 2 bases, and the junction held 6 bases outside the gene matches. In nucleotides, the CDR3 is TGCGCCAGCAGCCAAGATGCGACTAGCGGTTTCACAGATACGCAGTATTTT. Its translation is CASSQDATSGFTDTQYF.

This clone was counted only a few times. This chain joins TRBV19 and TRBJ2-7; TRBD2 is a possible D gene (6 bases). This CDR3 region has 13 residues. V dropped 4 bases and J dropped 5 bases, with 12 bases sitting between them. Germline CDR1 reads LNHDA; CDR2 reads SQIVND (reference sequence). The CDR3: CASSRGGPNEQYF. The CDR3 bases are TGTGCCAGTAGTAGGGGAGGACCCAACGAGCAGTACTTC.

This chain links TRBV11-2 with TRBJ2-3; 12 bases agree with TRBD2. The V and J ends lost 2 bases and 2 bases, in that order; junction bases with no gene match: 5. Per germline, CDR1 SGHAT and CDR2 FQNNGV. The CDR3 totals 17 residues. CDR3 sequence reads: CASSLLAGGELTDTQYF. The CDR3 coding sequence is TGTGCCAGCAGCTTACTAGCGGGAGGGGAACTCACAGATACGCAGTATTTT.

The CDR3 loop reads CASSLGISGGYGSYNEQFF. DNA for the CDR3: TGTGCCAGCAGCTTAGGGATTAGCGGGGGGTACGGCTCCTACAATGAGCAGTTCTTC. The rearrangement links TRBV7-9 to TRBJ2-1; TRBD2 agrees at 10 bases. Germline-derived CDR1 and CDR2 are SEHNR and FQNEAQ (reference sequence). CDR3 size: 19 residues. Trimming at V came to 1 base and at J to 0 bases, leaving 9 bases not matched to a gene.

The V call is TRBV28, the J call TRBJ2-1; 11 bases agree with TRBD2. The V gene end was trimmed by 6 bases and the J gene end by 8 bases; junction bases not matched to a gene: 9. Germline CDR1 is MDHEN and CDR2 is SYDVKM. The CDR3 has 15 amino acids. CDR3 in DNA: TGTGCCAGCAGATCCATAGCGGGAGGGGGGCATGAGCAGTTCTTC. This sequence encodes CASRSIAGGGHEQFF.

The V gene is TRBV25-1, the J gene TRBJ2-5; TRBD2 matches at 10 bases. This CDR3 has 16 amino acids. Germline CDR1 reads MGHDK; CDR2 reads SYGVNS. Trimming at V came to 4 bases and at J to 5 bases, leaving 10 bases not matched to a gene. This CDR3 reads CASSVALAGGGETQYF. For the CDR3, the DNA is TGTGCCAGCAGTGTAGCCTTAGCGGGGGGTGGGGAGACCCAGTACTTC. Variable domain in full (rest from reference TRBV25-1 and TRBJ2-5): EADIYQTPRYLVIGTGKKITLECSQTMGHDKMYWYQQDPGMELHLIHYSYGVNSTEKGDLSSESTVSRIRTEHFPLTLESARPSHTSQYLCASSVALAGGGETQYFGPGTRLLVL.